The present entry profiles one TCR beta chain with its context. The target of this receptor is not known. Per-base qualities were not stored, and no clone one base away is much larger. Ends trimmed: V by 1 base, J by 10 bases; bases unmatched to a gene: 10. The CDR3 contains 14 residues, cysteine and phenylalanine counted. Of the read, only the CDR3 DNA is kept; its 42 bases are in frame from base 1. The germline V gene (reference sequence) specifies GTSNPN as CDR1 and SVGIG as CDR2. These data belong to a study of identifying expanded T cells in peripheral blood (dated by TCRdb to about 2019). As for the study more broadly: Separate aliquots of the same genomic DNA pool were sequenced to produce technical replicates, and four replicates were compared in pairs.

No immune events, such as infections, were documented for the healthy donors during the collection period. To calibrate time-dependent variance in a beta-binomial model of T-cell clone differential abundance, blood repertoires from healthy donors were used as a training cohort. The training cohort was composed of about 10 healthy donors, 3 female and 7 male. On average the donors were approximately 40 years old, and their ages spanned about 29 to 65 years. Whole blood was collected from each healthy donor at three time points spaced about two weeks apart and obtained from a commercial supplier. Genomic DNA was extracted from unsorted whole blood for immunosequencing. The full study reports these points: Across all healthy-donor time intervals, the beta-binomial model significantly lowered both the number of clones called differentially abundant and the false-positive rate. The authors expected that over much longer intervals, such as months to years, biological variance in healthy repertoires might increase even further. Between technical replicates the binomial model flagged about 1.1 differentially abundant clones, whereas over roughly two weeks the binomial model flagged about 15 and over about 4 weeks 19 to 20. Across all healthy donors, variance in clone template counts between approximately 2-week samples was found to increase significantly with total template count.

TCRbeta CDR3 regions were profiled by bias-controlled multiplex PCR amplification of genomic DNA with the immunoSEQ Assay. The published analysis was carried out like this. The absolute abundance of each unique TCRbeta CDR3 region was quantified after sequences were collapsed and filtered. Two models were used to test differential abundance: a binomial model (Fisher-equivalent) and a beta-binomial model that adds time-dependent variance fitted from healthy donors. Clones with fewer than 5 combined templates were excluded, and clones with Benjamini-Hochberg FDR below 0.01 were called differentially abundant. Beta-binomial variance was modeled as a function of total template count across the two samples using the form v = (b*log(k)+a)^2. TCRdb retrieved this table from immuneACCESS and kept in-frame rearrangements only. Not all clones are present; in checked studies, unresolved V genes account for under half, and no reason is known for the remainder. V, J and clone size are taken as reported in that table, and D and trimming were inferred from the DNA itself. Within this sample are tens of thousands of clones, with roughly 86% of them counted one time only. 4.7% of the sample is taken by the ten largest.

The chain joins TRBV30 to TRBJ2-1, and 7 junctional nucleotides match TRBD1. The sequenced sample consisted of blood. The TCR originated in a person between 18 and 75 years old in good health. The DNA reads as follows: TGTGCCTGGAGTGCCGACGCAGGGGGTCGCGAGCAGTTCTTC. This codes for CAWSADAGGREQFF.